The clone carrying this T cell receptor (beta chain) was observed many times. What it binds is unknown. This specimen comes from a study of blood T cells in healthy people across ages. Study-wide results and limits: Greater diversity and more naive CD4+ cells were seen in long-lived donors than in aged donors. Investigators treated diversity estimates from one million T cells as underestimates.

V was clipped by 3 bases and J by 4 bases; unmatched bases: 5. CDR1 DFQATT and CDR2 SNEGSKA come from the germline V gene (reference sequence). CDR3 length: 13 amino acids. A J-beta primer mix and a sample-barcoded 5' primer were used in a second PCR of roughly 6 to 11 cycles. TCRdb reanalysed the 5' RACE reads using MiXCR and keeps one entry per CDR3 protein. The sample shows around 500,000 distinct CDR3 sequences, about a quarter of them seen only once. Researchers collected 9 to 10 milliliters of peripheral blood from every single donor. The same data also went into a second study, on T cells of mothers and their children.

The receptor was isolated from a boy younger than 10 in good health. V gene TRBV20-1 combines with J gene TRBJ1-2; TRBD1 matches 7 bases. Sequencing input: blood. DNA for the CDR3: TGCAGTGCTAGCCCCGACAGGGTCTATGGCTACACCTTC. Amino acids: CSASPDRVYGYTF.